These 22 T cell receptor beta chains came from one sample sequenced in a study of blood T cell repertoires in COVID-19. Produced via immunoSEQ multiplex PCR; TCRdb's table is partial and in-frame only. The sample lists some 250,000 clones; approximately 86% were seen once. Sequencing input: peripheral blood. The receptors here all came from a woman aged 25-40 years who had recovered from COVID-19.

The gene calls are TRBV7-3 and TRBJ2-5, with D perhaps TRBD1 (5 bases). The CDR3 loop spans 14 amino acids. Germline lookup yields CDR1 SGHTA and CDR2 FQGTGA. Trimming took off 1 base at V and 5 bases at J, with 11 bases between the two ends. The CDR3 DNA sequence: TGTGCCAGCAGCTTAAGGGGCAGGAAGGAGACCCAGTACTTC. This translates into CASSLRGRKETQYF.

The rearrangement uses TRBV3-1 (or the pseudogene TRBV3-2) and TRBJ2-5; no clear D. Germline V lookup: CDR1 LGHDT, CDR2 YNNKEL (reference sequence). The CDR3 consists of 11 residues. Trimming pared 3 bases from V and 4 bases from J, leaving 3 bases between. The CDR3 protein is CASSHRETQYF. The CDR3 DNA sequence: TGTGCCAGCAGCCACCGAGAGACCCAGTACTTC.

This chain connects TRBV6-5 to TRBJ2-3, with TRBD2 matching over 8 bases. The junction had 6 bases not matched to a gene; V was cut back by 5 bases and J by 2 bases. The CDR3 spans 15 residues. Germline V lookup: CDR1 MNHEY, CDR2 SVGAGI. DNA of the CDR3: TGTGCCAGCAGTCCCCTAGCGGGTACCACAGATACGCAGTATTTT. The encoded protein is CASSPLAGTTDTQYF.

The CDR3 region is CASSLGSGSHTDTQYF. CDR3 coding DNA: TGTGCCAGCAGCTTAGGTTCCGGGTCTCACACAGATACGCAGTATTTT. The chain has TRBV7-9 and TRBJ2-3; D call uncertain. V shed 1 base and J shed 2 bases, with 13 bases lying between them. Germline V gene lookup returns CDR1 SEHNR and CDR2 FQNEAQ (reference sequence). The CDR3 length is 16 residues. Drawing the rest from reference TRBV7-9 and TRBJ2-3, the complete variable domain is DTGVSQNPRHKITKRGQNVTFRCDPISEHNRLYWYRQTLGQGPEFLTYFQNEAQLEKSRLLSDRFSAERPKGSFSTLEIQRTEQGDSAMYLCASSLGSGSHTDTQYFGPGTRLTVL.

A word on this clone: The same CDR3 can be traced to other DNA sequences in this sample. This chain uses TRBV6-5 with TRBJ1-6; D perhaps matches TRBD1 (6 bases). CDR1 and CDR2 (germline): MNHEY, SVGAGI. The CDR3 spans 13 residues. Trimming shortened V by 6 bases and J by 10 bases, and 13 bases separated the two germline ends. This CDR3 reads CASSRQGNSPLHF. The CDR3 bases are TGTGCCAGCAGCCGTCAGGGGAACTCACCCCTCCACTTT.

The rearrangement uses TRBV3-1 (or the pseudogene TRBV3-2) and TRBJ1-1; D is undetermined. The CDR3 has 13 amino acids. Trimming took off 4 bases at V and 6 bases at J, with 12 bases between the two ends. Germline loops: CDR1 LGHDT, CDR2 YNNKEL (reference sequence). CDR3 sequence: CASSPPGQSEAFF. CDR3 bases: TGTGCCAGCAGCCCTCCAGGTCAGTCTGAAGCTTTCTTT.

CDR3 coding DNA: TGTGCCACCAGGGCGGGGAATCAGCCCCAGCATTTT. Translation gives CATRAGNQPQHF. The chain is built from TRBV15 and TRBJ1-5, with unresolved D. There are 12 residues in the CDR3. Germline CDR1 reads LNHNV; CDR2 reads YYDKDF (reference sequence). V lost 6 bases and J 4 bases, leaving 7 bases between the germline ends.

The chain employs TRBV4-3 and TRBJ2-1; possibly TRBD1 for D (5 bases). The germline V gene has CDR1 LGHNA and CDR2 YSLEER. The ends were cut back, 4 bases at V and 4 bases at J, with 8 bases in the middle. The CDR3 is 13 amino acids. CDR3 DNA sequence: TGCGCCAGCAGCCTACACAGGTACAATGAGCAGTTCTTC. It translates to CASSLHRYNEQFF.

The V gene is TRBV7-3, the J gene TRBJ2-5; 9 bases agree with TRBD1. The germline gives CDR1 SGHTA, CDR2 FQGTGA. Trimming cost V 1 base and J 5 bases; bases outside gene matches: 8. The CDR3 spans 16 residues. In DNA form, the CDR3 reads TGTGCCAGCAGCTTAAGCGGGGACAGGGTGGGGGAGACCCAGTACTTC. Its protein is CASSLSGDRVGETQYF.

This chain joins TRBV5-5 and TRBJ1-5; the match to TRBD1 covers 7 bases. Germline V gives CDR1 SGHKS, CDR2 YYEKEE (reference sequence). This CDR3 contains 13 residues. With V trimmed by 2 bases and J by 6 bases, 2 bases remained unmatched. The CDR3 here is CASSLQGLQPQHF. CDR3 in DNA: TGTGCCAGCAGCTTACAGGGGCTTCAGCCCCAGCATTTT.

The V gene is TRBV5-1, the J gene TRBJ2-5; 11 nucleotides line up with TRBD1. This CDR3 has 15 amino acids. Looked up from germline, CDR1 is SGHRS and CDR2 is YFSETQ. V was clipped by 1 base and J by 4 bases; unmatched bases: 3. CDR3 region: CASSLQGTGGETQYF. CDR3 in DNA: TGCGCCAGCAGCTTGCAAGGGACAGGGGGAGAGACCCAGTACTTC.

The rearrangement uses TRBV6-5 and TRBJ1-1; D not certain. The CDR3 is made up of 14 amino acids. With 8 bases removed from V and 4 bases from J, the gap between germline ends came to 17 bases. CDR1 is MNHEY and CDR2 is SVGAGI in the germline V gene. CDR3 sequence: CASSVTSRGTEAFF. CDR3 DNA sequence: TGTGCCAGCTCTGTGACTTCGCGGGGCACTGAAGCTTTCTTT.

This clone was detected only once. V usage is TRBV4-1 and J usage is TRBJ2-7; a weak D match, TRBD1 (5 bases). CDR3 length: 15 residues. Germline assignment: CDR1 MGHRA and CDR2 YSYEKL. V shed 0 bases and J shed 5 bases, with 14 bases lying between them. The CDR3, as DNA: TGCGCCAGCAGCCAAGAGGGGCAGGGCCTCAACGAGCAGTACTTC. Translation gives CASSQEGQGLNEQYF.

The J gene is TRBJ1-4, the V gene TRBV4-1, with 9 bases lining up with TRBD1. Germline CDR1 and CDR2: MGHRA and YSYEKL. The CDR3 loop spans 18 amino acids. The V segment lost 3 bases and the J segment 2 bases; nucleotides outside the gene matches: 10. The CDR3 spells CASSHPGTGSTTNEKLFF. In nucleotides, the CDR3 is TGCGCCAGCAGCCACCCCGGGACAGGGAGTACTACTAATGAAAAACTGTTTTTT.

This chain connects TRBV7-9 to TRBJ1-2; TRBD1 aligns across 8 bases. Germline V lookup: CDR1 SEHNR, CDR2 FQNEAQ (reference sequence). V trimming: 2 bases; J trimming: 7 bases; junction bases outside the gene matches: 6. The CDR3 sequence is 14 residues long. CDR3 in DNA: TGTGCCAGCAGCTTACTAGGGACAGGTGGTGGCTACACCTTC. Encoded protein: CASSLLGTGGGYTF.

V gene TRBV4-2 combines with J gene TRBJ2-2; TRBD2 is a possible D gene (6 bases). CDR3 length equals 18 residues. Looked up from germline, CDR1 is LGHNA and CDR2 is YNFKEQ. V was shortened by 0 bases and J by 5 bases, with 19 bases between the two germline ends. CDR3 sequence: CASSQEEGRVFITGELFF. The CDR3 DNA is TGTGCCAGCAGCCAAGAGGAGGGAAGGGTGTTTATAACCGGGGAGCTGTTTTTT.

CDR3 DNA sequence: TGTGCCAGCAGCTCCCCCCCCGGGGATACGCAGTATTTT. Protein sequence: CASSSPPGDTQYF. The V and J genes are TRBV7-3 and TRBJ2-3; D is unclear. The CDR3 is 13 amino acids. Germline-derived CDR1 and CDR2 are SGHTA and FQGTGA. V shed 4 bases and J shed 6 bases, with 11 bases lying between them.

The sample holds one count of this clone. The chain couples TRBV19 to TRBJ2-7, with unresolved D. V gave up 5 bases and J gave up 5 bases, with 10 bases separating them. CDR1 and CDR2 from the germline V gene are LNHDA and SQIVND (reference sequence). The CDR3 runs to 12 residues. The CDR3 loop is CASSSYSDEQYF. In DNA, the CDR3 is TGTGCCAGTAGTTCTTACAGTGACGAGCAGTACTTC.

The rearrangement uses TRBV7-2 and TRBJ1-5, with TRBD1 matching over 9 bases. This CDR3 is built from 14 residues. The V and J ends lost 1 base and 6 bases, in that order; junction bases with no gene match: 1. The germline V gene has CDR1 SGHTA and CDR2 FQGNSA. Written as DNA, the CDR3 is TGTGCCAGCAGCTTAGGGACAGGGGCTCAGCCCCAGCATTTT. Encoded protein: CASSLGTGAQPQHF.

The V and J genes are TRBV5-6 and TRBJ2-2; 13 bases agree with TRBD2. V trimming: 2 bases; J trimming: 3 bases; junction bases outside the gene matches: 1. CDR3 length equals 16 residues. Germline values: CDR1 SGHDT, CDR2 YYEEEE. This CDR3 reads CASSLLAGGHTGELFF. The CDR3 coding sequence is TGTGCCAGCAGCTTACTAGCGGGGGGGCACACCGGGGAGCTGTTTTTT.

This rearrangement joins TRBV6-5 to TRBJ2-7, with a possible D match to TRBD2 (6 bases). The CDR3 has 14 residues. The V end lost 7 bases, the J end lost 0 bases, and 13 bases lay between the germline ends. Germline V gene lookup returns CDR1 MNHEY and CDR2 SVGAGI. The DNA of the CDR3 is TGTGCCAGCAAAGGTGGGGGGAGCTCCTACGAGCAGTACTTC. This gives the protein CASKGGGSSYEQYF.

The chain recombines TRBV20-1 with TRBJ1-1; tentatively, D is TRBD1 (6 bases). Germline V lookup: CDR1 DFQATT, CDR2 SNEGSKA (reference sequence). This CDR3 contains 16 residues. V shed 3 bases and J shed 4 bases, with 21 bases lying between them. The CDR3 loop reads CSASRWQGSVGTEAFF. The DNA for the CDR3 is TGCAGTGCTAGTCGCTGGCAGGGGTCGGTGGGCACTGAAGCTTTCTTT.